Below are 16 T cell receptor beta chains sequenced from a single sample in a study of beta chain features in type 1 diabetes. What was sequenced were expressed TCRB transcripts, since all of the isolated RNA had been reverse transcribed. This table comes from immunoSEQ multiplex PCR, and its TCRdb copy is limited to in-frame clones, with some not included. This table has 220,000 or so clones, roughly 70% appearing once. The sample consisted of naive CD4+ T cells from blood. Source of these receptors: a man aged 25-45 years in good health.

This clone was observed a few times. The V and J genes are TRBV15 and TRBJ2-6; D is undetermined. The CDR3 is 16 amino acids. Germline V lookup: CDR1 LNHNV, CDR2 YYDKDF (reference sequence). Trimming removed 4 bases at V and 1 base at J, with 11 bases between. CDR3 amino acids: CATSTRVGSGANVLTF. CDR3 DNA: TGTGCCACCAGCACCCGGGTGGGGTCTGGGGCCAACGTCCTGACTTTC.

This clone has a handful of counts. A read error may account for a junction end that differs from germline. The chain has TRBV11-2 and TRBJ2-1; 7 nucleotides line up with TRBD1. Germline CDR1 SGHAT, CDR2 FQNNGV. The CDR3 extends over 15 amino acids. In DNA, the CDR3 is TGTGCCAGCAGCGTAGACAGGGTAGGGGCCAATGAGCAGTTCTTC. This gives the protein CASSVDRVGANEQFF.

V gene TRBV23-1 combines with J gene TRBJ2-7; weak D call: TRBD2 (5 bases). TRBV23-1 is an ORF, and what it does is uncertain. This CDR3 is 16 amino acids long. Trimming stripped 4 bases from V and 9 bases from J, with 25 bases between. The CDR3 loop reads CASSLFPVRKSGGQYF. CDR3 bases: TGCGCCAGCAGTCTCTTCCCGGTTCGGAAGAGCGGTGGGCAGTACTTC.

Only a few counts were recorded for this clone. The chain has TRBV30 and TRBJ1-3; D uncertain. Trimming took off 0 bases at V and 5 bases at J, with 5 bases between the two ends. Per germline, CDR1 GTSNPN and CDR2 SVGIG (reference sequence). This CDR3 is built from 12 residues. The CDR3 sequence is CAWSVTRNTIYF. The CDR3 DNA follows: TGTGCCTGGAGTGTGACCAGAAACACCATATATTTT.

The chain employs TRBV9 and TRBJ2-1; 11 nucleotides align to TRBD2. This CDR3 is 14 amino acids long. CDR1 is SGDLS, CDR2 YYNGEE, per germline. V lost 6 bases, J lost 10 bases, and 9 bases stayed unmatched. CDR3 region: CASTPTSGIGEQFF. CDR3 coding DNA: TGTGCCAGCACCCCGACTAGCGGGATTGGAGAGCAGTTCTTC.

V usage is TRBV10-3 and J usage is TRBJ1-2; weak D call: TRBD1 (6 bases). The length of the CDR3 is 14 residues. Per the germline V gene, CDR1 is ENHRY and CDR2 is SYGVKD. The ends were cut back, 6 bases at V and 8 bases at J, with 19 bases in the middle. The DNA for the CDR3 is TGTGCCATCAGGGATCCTACAGGGTATGGCGGCTACACCTTC. This codes for CAIRDPTGYGGYTF.

This clone showed up just a few times. The rearrangement links TRBV29-1 to TRBJ2-3, with D possibly matching TRBD1 (5 bases). Trimming removed 4 bases at V and 2 bases at J, with 13 bases between. The V gene's germline CDR1 is SQVTM and CDR2 ANQGSEA. The CDR3 loop spans 14 amino acids. DNA of the CDR3: TGCAGCGTTGGCCAAAGGGGTCCCACAGATACGCAGTATTTT. It yields the protein CSVGQRGPTDTQYF.

CDR3 sequence: CASSQEVEAGRAEQYF. The CDR3 DNA is TGCGCCAGCAGCCAAGAGGTGGAGGCGGGAAGGGCCGAGCAGTACTTC. This chain links TRBV4-3 with TRBJ2-7, with D possibly matching TRBD2 (6 bases). The V end lost 0 bases, the J end lost 6 bases, and 18 bases lay between the germline ends. The CDR3 consists of 16 residues. Germline V gene sequence: CDR1 LGHNA, CDR2 YSLEER.

The chain links TRBV15 to TRBJ2-2, with 7 bases matching TRBD1. V shed 2 bases, J shed 1 base, and the junction held 1 base outside the gene matches. CDR3 size: 15 residues. Germline V lookup: CDR1 LNHNV, CDR2 YYDKDF (reference sequence). In DNA, the CDR3 is TGTGCCACCAGCAGACAGGGGGAGAACACCGGGGAGCTGTTTTTT. Its protein is CATSRQGENTGELFF.

The chain links TRBV14 to TRBJ2-7, with D tentatively TRBD1 (7 bases). The CDR3 loop spans 13 amino acids. V was cut by 2 bases and J by 6 bases, with 11 bases left in between. Germline lookup yields CDR1 SGHDN and CDR2 FVKESK. CDR3: CASSQQGGGEQYF. The CDR3 nucleotides are TGTGCCAGCAGCCAACAGGGGGGTGGCGAGCAGTACTTC.

V is TRBV9 and J is TRBJ2-3, with D perhaps matching TRBD1 or TRBD2 (5 bases each). V gave up 0 bases and J gave up 0 bases, with 11 bases separating them. This CDR3 is built from 16 residues. Germline CDR1 and CDR2: SGDLS and YYNGEE. CDR3 protein: CASSVETGRSTDTQYF. CDR3 nucleotide sequence: TGTGCCAGCAGCGTAGAAACGGGACGGAGCACAGATACGCAGTATTTT.

On this clone: This sample also contains other DNA sequences that code for the same CDR3. The V call is TRBV29-1, the J call TRBJ2-5; 14 bases are shared with TRBD2. J gave up 5 bases and V 6 bases, and 5 bases lay outside the gene matches. In germline, CDR1 is SQVTM, CDR2 ANQGSEA. The CDR3 is 14 residues long. The DNA for the CDR3 is TGCAGCGTGAGGGGACTAGCGGGAGTTGAGACCCAGTACTTC. Protein sequence: CSVRGLAGVETQYF.

This clone was detected only a few times. The chain combines TRBV18 with TRBJ1-1; D gene ambiguous. Germline CDR1 is KGHSH and CDR2 is LQKENI. Trimming shortened V by 3 bases and J by 0 bases, and 14 bases separated the two germline ends. The CDR3 consists of 16 residues. Here the CDR3 DNA reads TGTGCCAGCTCACCGTTAGGAGCTTCGCTGAACACTGAAGCTTTCTTT. Its translation is CASSPLGASLNTEAFF.

This clone has just a few counts. The rearrangement links TRBV7-2 to TRBJ2-3, with D tentatively TRBD1 or TRBD2 (6 bases each). The CDR3 is made up of 15 amino acids. V lost 11 bases, J lost 0 bases, and 18 bases lay in between. Germline CDR1 reads SGHTA; CDR2 reads FQGNSA. CDR3 sequence: CAAARGGLSTDTQYF. The CDR3 DNA sequence: TGTGCCGCAGCCAGAGGGGGACTGAGCACAGATACGCAGTATTTT.

The J gene is TRBJ1-5, the V gene TRBV29-1; D remains ambiguous. This CDR3 region has 12 residues. Germline-derived CDR1 and CDR2 are SQVTM and ANQGSEA. The germline V and J ends were trimmed by 2 bases and 8 bases, with 10 bases remaining between them. The CDR3 DNA reads TGCAGCGTTGAATGGGTGTTGGAGCCCCAGCATTTT. This translates into CSVEWVLEPQHF.

The table lists this clone with a few counts. The chain employs TRBV9 and TRBJ2-1; D might be TRBD1 or TRBD2, each matching 6 bases. The CDR3 runs to 12 residues. V was clipped by 6 bases and J by 8 bases, with 12 bases between them. Germline V gives CDR1 SGDLS, CDR2 YYNGEE. CDR3 bases: TGTGCCAGCACAGGGGAGGAGTATGAGCAGTTCTTC. Translated, it gives CASTGEEYEQFF.